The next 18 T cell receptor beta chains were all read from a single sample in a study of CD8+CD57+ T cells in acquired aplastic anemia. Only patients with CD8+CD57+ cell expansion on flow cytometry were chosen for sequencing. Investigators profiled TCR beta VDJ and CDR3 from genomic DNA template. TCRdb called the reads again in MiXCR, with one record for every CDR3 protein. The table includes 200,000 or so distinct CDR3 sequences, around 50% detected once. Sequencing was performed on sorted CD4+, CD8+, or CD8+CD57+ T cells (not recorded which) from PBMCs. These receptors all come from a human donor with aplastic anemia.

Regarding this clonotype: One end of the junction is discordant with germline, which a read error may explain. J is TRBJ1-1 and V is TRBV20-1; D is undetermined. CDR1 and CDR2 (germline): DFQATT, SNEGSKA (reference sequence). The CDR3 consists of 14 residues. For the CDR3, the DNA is TGCAGTGCCAGAGGAGGGAAGGTTGAAACTGAAGCTTTCTTT. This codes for CSARGGKVETEAFF.

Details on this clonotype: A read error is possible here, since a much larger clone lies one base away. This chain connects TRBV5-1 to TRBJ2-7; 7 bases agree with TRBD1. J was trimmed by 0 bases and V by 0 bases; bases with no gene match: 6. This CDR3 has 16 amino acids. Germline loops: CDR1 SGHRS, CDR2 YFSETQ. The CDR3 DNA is TGCGCCAGCAGCTTGGAGCCCACAGGGGACTCCTACGAGCAGTACTTC. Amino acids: CASSLEPTGDSYEQYF.

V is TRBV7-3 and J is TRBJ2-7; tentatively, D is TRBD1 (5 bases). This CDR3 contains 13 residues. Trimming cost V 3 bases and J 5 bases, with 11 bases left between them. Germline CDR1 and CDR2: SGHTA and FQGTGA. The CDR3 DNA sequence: TGTGCCAGCAGCTTGACAGATTCTAACGAGCAGTACTTC. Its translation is CASSLTDSNEQYF.

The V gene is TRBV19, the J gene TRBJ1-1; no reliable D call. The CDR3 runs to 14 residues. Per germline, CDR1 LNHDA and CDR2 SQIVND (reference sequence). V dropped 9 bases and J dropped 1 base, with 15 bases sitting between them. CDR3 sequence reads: CASIMGDKNTEAFF. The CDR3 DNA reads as TGTGCCAGCATAATGGGAGATAAGAACACTGAAGCTTTCTTT.

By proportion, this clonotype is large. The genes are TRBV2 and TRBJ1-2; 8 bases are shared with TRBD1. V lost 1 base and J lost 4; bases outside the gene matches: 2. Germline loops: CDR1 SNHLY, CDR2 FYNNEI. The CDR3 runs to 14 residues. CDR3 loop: CASSEGTGSYGYTF. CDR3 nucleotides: TGTGCCAGCAGTGAAGGGACAGGGAGCTATGGCTACACCTTC.

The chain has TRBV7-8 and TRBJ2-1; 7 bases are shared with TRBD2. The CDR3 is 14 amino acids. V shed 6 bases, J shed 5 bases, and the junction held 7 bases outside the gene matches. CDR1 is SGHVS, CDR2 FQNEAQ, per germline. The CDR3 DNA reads TGTGCCAGCAGGGGGGGGGGAGAAGACAATGAGCAGTTCTTC. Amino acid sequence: CASRGGGEDNEQFF.

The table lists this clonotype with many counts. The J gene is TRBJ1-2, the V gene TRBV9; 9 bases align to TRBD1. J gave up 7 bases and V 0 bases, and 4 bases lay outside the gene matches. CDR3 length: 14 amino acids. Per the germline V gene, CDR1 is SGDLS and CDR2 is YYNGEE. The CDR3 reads CASSVVRQGGGYTF. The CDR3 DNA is TGTGCCAGCAGCGTAGTCAGACAGGGGGGTGGCTACACCTTC.

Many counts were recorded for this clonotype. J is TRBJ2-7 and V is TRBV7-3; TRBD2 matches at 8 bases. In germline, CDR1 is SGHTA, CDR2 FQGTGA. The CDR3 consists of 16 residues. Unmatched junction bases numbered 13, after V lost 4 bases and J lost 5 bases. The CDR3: CASSSNLGLGSHEQYF. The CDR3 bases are TGTGCCAGCAGCTCCAATTTGGGACTAGGAAGCCACGAGCAGTACTTC.

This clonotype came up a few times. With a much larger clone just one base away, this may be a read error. In DNA, the CDR3 is TGCAGTGGAAGTCGGAGTGGGGGACTCCCGATGGGGGAGCAGTACTTC. Translated: CSGSRSGGLPMGEQYF. The V and J genes are TRBV20-1 and TRBJ2-7; possibly TRBD2 for D (6 bases). This CDR3 has 16 amino acids. In germline, CDR1 is DFQATT, CDR2 SNEGSKA (reference sequence). V was cut by 7 bases and J by 7 bases, with 29 bases left in between.

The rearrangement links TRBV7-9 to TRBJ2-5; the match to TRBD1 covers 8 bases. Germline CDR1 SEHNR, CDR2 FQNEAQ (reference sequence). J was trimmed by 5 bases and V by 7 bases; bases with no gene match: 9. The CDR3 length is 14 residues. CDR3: CASTITGQGETQYF. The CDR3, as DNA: TGTGCCAGCACGATCACCGGACAGGGTGAGACCCAGTACTTC.

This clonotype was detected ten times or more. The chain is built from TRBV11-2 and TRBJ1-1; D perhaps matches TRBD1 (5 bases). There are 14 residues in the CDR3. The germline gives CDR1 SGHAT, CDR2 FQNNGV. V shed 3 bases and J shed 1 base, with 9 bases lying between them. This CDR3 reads CASSFRQGNTEAFF. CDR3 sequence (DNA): TGTGCCAGCAGCTTTAGGCAGGGGAACACTGAAGCTTTCTTT.

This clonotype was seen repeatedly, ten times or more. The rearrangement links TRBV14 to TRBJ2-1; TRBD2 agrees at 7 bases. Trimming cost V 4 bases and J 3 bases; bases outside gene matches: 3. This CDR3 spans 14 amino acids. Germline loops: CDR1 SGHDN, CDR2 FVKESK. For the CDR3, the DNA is TGTGCCAGCAGCCTAAGCGGGGTCTACAATGAGCAGTTCTTC. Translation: CASSLSGVYNEQFF.

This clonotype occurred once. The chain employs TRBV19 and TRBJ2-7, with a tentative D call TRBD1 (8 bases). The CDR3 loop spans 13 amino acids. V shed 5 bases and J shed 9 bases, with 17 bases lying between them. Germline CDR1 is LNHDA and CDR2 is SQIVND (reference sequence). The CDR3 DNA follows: TGTGCCAGTAGTCAACAGGGGGGGACTCGGCAGTACTTC. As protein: CASSQQGGTRQYF.

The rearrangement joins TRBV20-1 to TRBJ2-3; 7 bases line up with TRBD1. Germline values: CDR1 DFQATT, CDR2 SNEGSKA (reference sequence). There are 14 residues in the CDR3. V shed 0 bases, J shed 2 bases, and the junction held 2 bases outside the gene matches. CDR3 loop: CSAREGGDTDTQYF. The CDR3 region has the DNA TGCAGTGCTAGAGAAGGGGGCGACACAGATACGCAGTATTTT.

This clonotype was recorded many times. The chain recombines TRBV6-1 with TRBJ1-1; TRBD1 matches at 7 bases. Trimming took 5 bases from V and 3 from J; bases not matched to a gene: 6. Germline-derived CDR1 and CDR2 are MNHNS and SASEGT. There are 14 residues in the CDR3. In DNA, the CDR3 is TGTGCCAGCAGTTACGGACAGGACTACACTGAAGCTTTCTTT. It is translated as CASSYGQDYTEAFF.

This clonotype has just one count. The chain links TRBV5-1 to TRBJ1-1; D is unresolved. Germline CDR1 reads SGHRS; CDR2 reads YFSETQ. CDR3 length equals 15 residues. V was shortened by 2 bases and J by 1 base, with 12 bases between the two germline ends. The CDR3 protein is CASSLRFGGNTEAFF. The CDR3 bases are TGCGCCAGCAGCTTAAGGTTCGGTGGGAACACTGAAGCTTTCTTT.

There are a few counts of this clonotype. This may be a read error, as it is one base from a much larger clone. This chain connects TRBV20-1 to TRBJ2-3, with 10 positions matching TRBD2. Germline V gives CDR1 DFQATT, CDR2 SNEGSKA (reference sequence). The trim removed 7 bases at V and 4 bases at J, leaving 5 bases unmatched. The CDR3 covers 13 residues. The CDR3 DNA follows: TGCAGTGACTGCCTAGCGGGGGCAGATACGCAGTATTTT. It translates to CSDCLAGADTQYF.

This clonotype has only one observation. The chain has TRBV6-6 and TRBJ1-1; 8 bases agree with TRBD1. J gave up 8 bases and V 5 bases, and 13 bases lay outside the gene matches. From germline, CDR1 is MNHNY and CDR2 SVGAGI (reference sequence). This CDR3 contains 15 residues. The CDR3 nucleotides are TGTGCCAGCAGTACCAGGGGGCTGCTGAGGTCAGAAGCTTTCTTT. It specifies CASSTRGLLRSEAFF.